The next 25 T cell receptor beta chains were all read from a single sample in a study of T cells in Graves' hyperthyroidism and ophthalmopathy. Amplified regions were TCR beta CDR3 sequences from RNA transcripts. A set of HTBI primers served as the primers for a first-round RT-PCR of the TCR CDR3. TCRdb passed the multiplex PCR reads through MiXCR, listing each CDR3 protein once. The sample lists about 360,000 distinct CDR3 sequences; about 12% were seen once. The specimen sequenced was blood. The source of these receptors is a young woman with Graves' hyperthyroidism.

This clonotype was found many times. V is TRBV27 and J is TRBJ1-5, with D unresolved. V shed 5 bases and J shed 3 bases, with 8 bases lying between them. This CDR3 spans 13 amino acids. Germline assignment: CDR1 MNHEY and CDR2 SMNVEV (reference sequence). The CDR3 DNA sequence: TGTGCCAGCAGTCCGGGTTTCAATCAGCCCCAGCATTTT. The encoded protein is CASSPGFNQPQHF.

In this sample, this clonotype turned up many times. The chain joins TRBV5-1 to TRBJ2-3, with D possibly matching TRBD1 (5 bases). V lost 4 bases and J 4 bases, leaving 19 bases between the germline ends. Germline lookup yields CDR1 SGHRS and CDR2 YFSETQ. This CDR3 region has 16 residues. CDR3 loop: CASSLSGGRVSDTQYF. The CDR3 region has the DNA TGCGCCAGCAGCCTTTCGGGTGGCAGGGTTTCAGATACGCAGTATTTT.

This clonotype was counted at least ten times. This chain links TRBV5-1 with TRBJ1-4; D not resolved. Germline assignment: CDR1 SGHRS and CDR2 YFSETQ. V was trimmed by 5 bases and J by 6 bases, leaving 17 bases between them. The CDR3 is made up of 15 amino acids. The CDR3 spells CASRPWTGDDEKLFF. CDR3 bases: TGCGCCAGCAGACCTTGGACCGGAGACGATGAAAAACTGTTTTTT.

With regard to this clonotype: The junction shows a germline mismatch at one end, possibly a read error. The rearrangement joins TRBV11-1 to TRBJ2-1; TRBD2 matches 9 bases. The CDR3 length is 15 residues. Germline values: CDR1 SGHAT, CDR2 FQDESV (reference sequence). The CDR3 coding sequence is TGTGCCAACAGCTTAAATGCGGGAGGGCCCGATGAGCAGTTCTTC. Its translation is CANSLNAGGPDEQFF.

In its sample, this clonotype was seen a few times. Possible read error: a much larger clone is one base away. The DNA is left out, because the CDR3 cannot be placed on it with certainty; the CDR3 is given as TCRdb lists it. This chain links TRBV28 with TRBJ1-2. The CDR3 length is 11 residues, termini included. Germline V CDR1 and CDR2: MDHEN, SYDVKM. CDR3: CASLGNYGCTF.

The rearrangement links TRBV29-1 to TRBJ2-5; D may be TRBD1 (5 bases). V lost 5 bases to trimming and J lost 4 bases, with 11 bases between them. The V gene's germline CDR1 is SQVTM and CDR2 ANQGSEA. The CDR3 has 12 residues. CDR3 protein: CSVMQGSETQYF. The CDR3, as DNA: TGCAGCGTTATGCAGGGTTCAGAGACCCAGTACTTC.

V and J are TRBV6-1 and TRBJ1-1; D gene uncertain. Trimming removed 8 bases at V and 4 bases at J, with 23 bases between. Germline-derived CDR1 and CDR2 are MNHNS and SASEGT. This CDR3 has 16 amino acids. CDR3 protein: CASSHEGWRLGTEAFF. The CDR3 DNA sequence: TGTGCCAGCTCGCACGAGGGCTGGCGTTTAGGCACTGAAGCTTTCTTT.

This clonotype was seen repeatedly, ten times or more. The chain joins TRBV3-1 to TRBJ2-1; 7 bases map to TRBD1. In germline, CDR1 is LGHDT, CDR2 YNNKEL (reference sequence). The V gene end was trimmed by 1 base and the J gene end by 9 bases; junction bases not matched to a gene: 6. The CDR3 loop spans 14 amino acids. The CDR3 here is CASSQGRGGAEQFF. The CDR3 nucleotides read TGTGCCAGCAGCCAAGGGCGAGGGGGCGCTGAGCAGTTCTTC.

This clonotype has ten or more counts. The chain joins TRBV11-2 to TRBJ1-2; D is undetermined. Trimming left V 5 bases short and J 1 base short, with 17 bases between. Germline lookup yields CDR1 SGHAT and CDR2 FQNNGV. This CDR3 has 16 amino acids. This CDR3 is CASSPGRGQHNYGYTF. CDR3 sequence (DNA): TGTGCCAGCAGCCCTGGGAGAGGGCAGCATAACTATGGCTACACCTTC.

This clonotype came up many times. V gene TRBV20-1 combines with J gene TRBJ2-1, with 8 bases fitting TRBD2. CDR3 length: 17 amino acids. Germline values: CDR1 DFQATT, CDR2 SNEGSKA (reference sequence). The V gene end was trimmed by 6 bases and the J gene end by 3 bases; junction bases not matched to a gene: 16. Here the CDR3 reads CSAMGGIAGPIYNEQFF. The CDR3 DNA sequence: TGCAGTGCGATGGGAGGGATAGCGGGACCTATCTACAATGAGCAGTTCTTC.

This clonotype occurred many times. The chain is built from TRBV29-1 and TRBJ2-2, with 7 bases lining up with TRBD1. Per germline, CDR1 SQVTM and CDR2 ANQGSEA. The J segment lost 7 bases and the V segment lost 6 bases, leaving 11 bases of the junction unmatched. The CDR3 is made up of 14 amino acids. CDR3 sequence (DNA): TGCAGCGTATTACAGGGGATTTTTGGCGGGGAGCTGTTTTTT. Encoded protein: CSVLQGIFGGELFF.

In its sample, this clonotype was seen a few times. The V and J genes are TRBV19 and TRBJ2-6; D remains ambiguous. There are 19 residues in the CDR3. Looked up from germline, CDR1 is LNHDA and CDR2 is SQIVND (reference sequence). Trimming shortened V by 7 bases and J by 0 bases, and 22 bases separated the two germline ends. CDR3 sequence: CASKVRGILGDSGANVLTF. DNA of the CDR3: TGTGCCAGTAAGGTCCGAGGTATTCTGGGTGACTCTGGGGCCAACGTCCTGACTTTC.

The sample holds a few counts of this clonotype. This chain connects TRBV4-1 to TRBJ1-1; 7 bases are a match to TRBD1. The CDR3 covers 15 residues. Germline CDR1 MGHRA, CDR2 YSYEKL. Germline trimming cut 0 bases from V and 1 base from J; bases unmatched to any gene: 2. The CDR3 is CASSQDRQGNTEAFF. CDR3 in DNA: TGCGCCAGCAGCCAAGATCGACAGGGGAACACTGAAGCTTTCTTT.

The chain is built from TRBV18 and TRBJ2-1; D remains unclear. The V end lost 2 bases, the J end lost 0 bases, and 11 bases lay between the germline ends. Germline loops: CDR1 KGHSH, CDR2 LQKENI. The CDR3 covers 16 residues. CDR3 bases: TGTGCCAGCTCACCAGTGGGTTTAAGCTCCTACAATGAGCAGTTCTTC. It encodes CASSPVGLSSYNEQFF. Together with reference TRBV18 and TRBJ2-1, the CDR3 gives the full variable domain: NAGVMQNPRHLVRRRGQEARLRCSPMKGHSHVYWYRQLPEEGLKFMVYLQKENIIDESGMPKERFSAEFPKEGPSILRIQQVVRGDSAAYFCASSPVGLSSYNEQFFGPGTRLTVL.

This clonotype was seen a handful of times. The chain carries TRBV12-3 or TRBV12-4 and TRBJ1-2; D is uncertain. The ends were cut back, 5 bases at V and 1 base at J, with 20 bases in the middle. CDR3 length: 17 amino acids. CDR3 in DNA: TGTGCCAGCAGTAACCCAGTCCCGGAGAATGTTAACTATGGCTACACCTTC. Encoded protein: CASSNPVPENVNYGYTF.

This clonotype was counted ten times or more. This sequence joins TRBV6-1 and TRBJ1-5, with TRBD1 as a possible D gene (5 bases). CDR3 length: 15 amino acids. The germline V gene has CDR1 MNHNS and CDR2 SASEGT. V lost 5 bases and J 1 base, leaving 12 bases between the germline ends. The CDR3 DNA follows: TGTGCCAGCAGTAACGGGGCCTTAAGCAATCAGCCCCAGCATTTT. Translating gives CASSNGALSNQPQHF.

The CDR3 sequence is CASSRGTGRAQETQYF. The CDR3, as DNA: TGTGCCAGCAGCCGCGGGACAGGGCGAGCGCAAGAGACCCAGTACTTC. J is TRBJ2-5 and V is TRBV3-1, with TRBD1 identical over 9 bases. Germline V gives CDR1 LGHDT, CDR2 YNNKEL (reference sequence). This CDR3 comprises 16 residues. V shed 4 bases and J 2 bases; nucleotides not matched to a gene: 8.

This rearrangement joins TRBV6-2 or TRBV6-3 to TRBJ2-3; 9 bases align to TRBD2. Per the germline V gene, CDR1 is MNHEY and CDR2 is SVGEGT. This CDR3 is built from 15 residues. With V trimmed by 5 bases and J by 2 bases, 5 bases remained unmatched. As DNA, the CDR3 is TGTGCCAGCAGTCCGCTAGCGGGAAACACAGATACGCAGTATTTT. Translated, it gives CASSPLAGNTDTQYF.

The rearrangement uses TRBV19 and TRBJ2-5; D is undetermined. The CDR3 loop spans 14 amino acids. The V end lost 4 bases, the J end lost 1 base, and 10 bases lay between the germline ends. CDR1 is LNHDA, CDR2 SQIVND, per germline (reference sequence). The CDR3 region is CASSRALRQETQYF. CDR3 nucleotide sequence: TGTGCCAGTAGTAGGGCCCTACGCCAAGAGACCCAGTACTTC.

This clonotype was counted at least ten times. The chain is built from TRBV7-6 and TRBJ2-2, with D possibly being TRBD1 or TRBD2 (6 bases each). CDR1 and CDR2 (germline): SGHVS, FNYEAQ. V was trimmed by 5 bases and J by 1 base, leaving 14 bases between them. This CDR3 has 16 amino acids. The CDR3 is CASSPRGPMNTGELFF. Here the CDR3 DNA reads TGTGCCAGCAGCCCACGGGGGCCCATGAACACCGGGGAGCTGTTTTTT.

The sample holds many counts of this clonotype. The CDR3 coding sequence is TGTGCCAGCAGTGACTCGGACAACAATGAGCAGTTCTTC. Its translation is CASSDSDNNEQFF. The chain carries TRBV6-4 and TRBJ2-1; maybe TRBD1 (5 bases). The CDR3 is 13 residues long. Trimming removed 0 bases at V and 5 bases at J, with 5 bases between. CDR1 and CDR2 from the germline V gene are MRHNA and SNTAGT.

Ten or more counts support this clonotype. This chain connects TRBV27 to TRBJ1-1; D ambiguous. Germline V gene data show CDR1 as MNHEY and CDR2 as SMNVEV (reference sequence). The CDR3 extends over 15 amino acids. V lost 0 bases and J lost 7, with 15 bases in between. In DNA form, the CDR3 reads TGTGCCAGCAGTTTATCGGCCCAGCCGCCGAGTGAAGCTTTCTTT. Its translation is CASSLSAQPPSEAFF.

This clonotype turned up a few times. The chain has TRBV24-1 and TRBJ2-5, with 7 bases identical to TRBD1. The CDR3 is 15 residues long. Germline-derived CDR1 and CDR2 are KGHDR and SFDVKD. Trimming removed 8 bases from V and 7 bases from J; junction bases left unmatched: 15. The CDR3 region is CATKSPGQLSTTQYF. The CDR3, as DNA: TGTGCCACCAAATCGCCGGGACAGCTTTCTACGACCCAGTACTTC.

This clonotype was found a few times. The chain couples TRBV28 to TRBJ1-6, with 12 bases that match TRBD1. The CDR3 extends over 20 amino acids. CDR1 MDHEN and CDR2 SYDVKM come from the germline V gene. The V and J ends lost 2 bases and 8 bases, in that order; junction bases with no gene match: 16. The CDR3 DNA follows: TGTGCCAGCAGTTTACCCCCGGGACAGGGGGCGGATAAAATCGATTCACCCCTCCACTTT. Translated, it gives CASSLPPGQGADKIDSPLHF.

The sample holds many counts of this clonotype. This CDR3 reads CASSLDPAYMNTEAFF. CDR3 bases: TGTGCCAGCAGCTTAGATCCGGCCTACATGAACACTGAAGCTTTCTTT. The chain is built from TRBV11-2 and TRBJ1-1; D is unresolved. V lost 0 bases, J lost 0 bases, and 11 bases lay in between. Looked up from germline, CDR1 is SGHAT and CDR2 is FQNNGV. This CDR3 region has 16 residues.